The 10 T cell receptor beta chains below all came from one sample that was sequenced in a study of T-cell memory formation after mild COVID-19 (dated by TCRdb to the early 2020s). The library relied on 5' RACE. TCRdb shows the sequencer as Illumina NovaSeq 6000. TCRdb reprocessed the public reads (quality trimming at Q25 with fastp, clone calling with MiXCR) and kept in-frame beta chains. Every entry covers one CDR3 protein and lists the most common genes and DNA from its rows. Counted in this sample were around 310,000 distinct CDR3 sequences; around a sixth of them appeared once. About a fifth of the sample lies in the top ten. What was sequenced was PBMCs or a T cell subset sorted from them (not recorded which). The receptor set was obtained from a young man who had mild COVID-19 (a few samples of this study predate the infection). The sample titles of this study are shuffled in the database, so cell type and time point are left out; the donor was told from shared clones.

The rearrangement joins TRBV7-8 to TRBJ1-3, with D possibly matching TRBD1 (5 bases). The V end lost 1 base, the J end lost 2 bases, and 12 bases lay between the germline ends. Germline values: CDR1 SGHVS, CDR2 FQNEAQ. This CDR3 has 16 residues. The CDR3 DNA reads as TGTGCCAGCAGCTTAGTGCGGCCGGGGCCTGGAAACACCATATATTTT. The encoded protein is CASSLVRPGPGNTIYF. The entire variable domain, with the rest obtained from reference TRBV7-8 and TRBJ1-3, is as follows: GAGVSQSPRYKVAKRGQDVALRCDPISGHVSLFWYQQALGQGPEFLTYFQNEAQLDKSGLPSDRFFAERPEGSVSTLKIQRTQQEDSAVYLCASSLVRPGPGNTIYFGEGSWLTVV.

The chain couples TRBV18 to TRBJ1-4, with TRBD1 matching 9 bases. The CDR3 is 16 residues long. Germline CDR1 reads KGHSH; CDR2 reads LQKENI. With 3 bases clipped from V and 8 bases from J, the junction kept 10 bases outside the gene matches. CDR3 residues: CASSPLPRTGDEKLFF. DNA for the CDR3: TGTGCCAGCTCACCTCTTCCGAGGACAGGGGACGAAAAACTGTTTTTT.

This clonotype was counted only a few times. The CDR3 nucleotides read TGTGCCAGCGGATTGACAGGGCCGAACACTGAAGCTTTCTTT. Translation gives CASGLTGPNTEAFF. J is TRBJ1-1 and V is TRBV7-9; 7 positions match TRBD1. CDR1 is SEHNR and CDR2 is FQNEAQ in the germline V gene (reference sequence). The trim removed 8 bases at V and 1 base at J, leaving 7 bases unmatched. This CDR3 is 14 amino acids long.

As DNA, the CDR3 is TGTGCCAGCAGTTTAGGCCGGGGAGTCGGCTACACCTTC. This codes for CASSLGRGVGYTF. The V call is TRBV12-3 or TRBV12-4, the J call TRBJ1-2; D gene unclear. The CDR3 runs to 13 residues. Trimming cost V 1 base and J 8 bases, with 11 bases left between them.

This clonotype was found a few times. The chain recombines TRBV4-3 with TRBJ2-2; D uncertain. This CDR3 region has 18 residues. Trimming pared 1 base from V and 0 bases from J, leaving 15 bases between. Germline lookup yields CDR1 LGHNA and CDR2 YSLEER. The CDR3 nucleotides read TGCGCCAGCAGCCAAGCTCCTCGGACGGCGGCGAACACCGGGGAGCTGTTTTTT. Its translation is CASSQAPRTAANTGELFF.

A few counts support this clonotype. The V and J genes are TRBV20-1 and TRBJ1-2; weak D call: TRBD1 (5 bases). V dropped 3 bases and J dropped 0 bases, with 14 bases sitting between them. Germline CDR1 DFQATT, CDR2 SNEGSKA (reference sequence). The CDR3 is made up of 15 amino acids. CDR3 sequence reads: CSARGGDGANYGYTF. For the CDR3, the DNA is TGCAGTGCTAGGGGAGGGGACGGGGCTAACTATGGCTACACCTTC.

There are a few counts of this clonotype. V is TRBV9 and J is TRBJ2-3; 9 bases align to TRBD1. Trimming removed 3 bases from V and 3 bases from J; junction bases left unmatched: 11. Germline assignment: CDR1 SGDLS and CDR2 YYNGEE. This CDR3 contains 17 residues. The chain's CDR3 is CASSAMTGGFGTDTQYF. The CDR3 DNA is TGTGCCAGCAGCGCGATGACAGGGGGGTTCGGAACAGATACGCAGTATTTT.

The CDR3 sequence: CASSSLAGAYTGELFF. CDR3 in DNA: TGTGCCAGCAGTTCACTAGCGGGGGCCTACACCGGGGAGCTGTTTTTT. The chain is built from TRBV6-2 or TRBV6-3 and TRBJ2-2, with 11 nucleotides matching TRBD2. V shed 4 bases, J shed 3 bases, and the junction held 4 bases outside the gene matches. CDR3 size: 16 residues. Germline assignment: CDR1 MNHEY and CDR2 SVGEGT.

The table lists this clonotype with a few counts. This chain connects TRBV9 to TRBJ2-7; D is unresolved. V was shortened by 0 bases and J by 3 bases, with 7 bases between the two germline ends. The CDR3 length is 13 residues. CDR1 is SGDLS, CDR2 YYNGEE, per germline. The chain's CDR3 is CASSVELSYEQYF. In DNA, the CDR3 is TGTGCCAGCAGCGTAGAACTGAGCTACGAGCAGTACTTC.

The rearrangement links TRBV10-3 to TRBJ1-6, with D possibly being TRBD1 (6 bases). CDR1 and CDR2 (germline): ENHRY, SYGVKD. The CDR3 covers 13 residues. V was shortened by 5 bases and J by 5 bases, with 7 bases between the two germline ends. CDR3 coding DNA: TGTGCCATCAGTCCAGGGGATAATTCACCCCTCCACTTT. Amino acid sequence: CAISPGDNSPLHF.